Given below is one T cell receptor (beta chain) in context. Mismatch with germline at one junction end may stem from a read error. This specimen belongs to a study of blood T cell repertoires in COVID-19. At the level of the study: Material from acute and convalescent COVID-19 was sourced from the United States, Italy and Spain. Nucleic acid was either cDNA or gDNA, and it came from T cells, B-cell-depleted T cells, or PBMCs.

This CDR3 is built from 16 residues. Germline CDR1 and CDR2: SNHLY and FYNNEI. In the original processing: Scientists estimated how many nucleated cells there were by amplifying reference gene primers. Only in-frame clones appear in the TCRdb table, and some are missing; sequencing was by immunoSEQ multiplex PCR. The V and J calls and the clone size are those of that table, but D and trimming were determined from the DNA. This sample yields 45,000 or so clones, of which approximately 85% are seen a single time; around 31% belongs to the top ten. What was sequenced was peripheral blood. V and J are TRBV2 and TRBJ2-7, with D perhaps assigned TRBD1 or TRBD2 (6 bases each). This clonotype originated in a woman older than 75 with acute or convalescent COVID-19. The CDR3, as DNA: TGTGCCACCAGTGGGGGGCACCGGGTGGGCTCCTACGAGCAGTACTTC. Amino acid sequence: CATSGGHRVGSYEQYF.